The clone carrying this T cell receptor beta chain was observed at least ten times. The target antigen is unknown. One entry per CDR3 protein, called by TCRdb with MiXCR from the reads. The sample yields about 120,000 distinct CDR3 sequences, around 10% seen once. The sample is drawn from a study of T cell repertoires in cytomegalovirus infection. This CDR3 has 14 residues. Germline values: CDR1 SGHAT, CDR2 FQNNGV. V was clipped by 3 bases and J by 0 bases; unmatched bases: 2. Sequencing input: PBMCs, sequenced either directly or after in vitro stimulation (not recorded which). The receptor was derived from a human donor in good health (CMV status not recorded). Some clones in this sample may be carry-over from other donors' samples. This chain joins TRBV11-2 and TRBJ2-7, with TRBD1 matching over 7 bases. Here the CDR3 reads CASSLGQRSYEQYV. The CDR3 coding sequence is TGTGCCAGCAGCTTGGGACAGCGCTCCTACGAGCAGTACGTC.